The 15 T cell receptor beta chains in this list originate from one sample, sequenced in a study of monozygotic twins with inflammatory bowel disease (dated by TCRdb to the late 2010s). Library preparation employed 5' RACE. TCRdb shows the sequencer as Illumina HiSeq 2500. Once TCRdb had reprocessed the reads, it stored one entry per CDR3 protein sequence and supplied no DNA. In this sample's table one finds approximately 210,000 distinct CDR3 sequences. Under 8.5% of the sample comes from the top ten. Sequences were obtained from blood. The receptors come from a human donor with ulcerative colitis or Crohn's disease, or a healthy co-twin of an affected twin (not recorded which).

V gene TRBV11-1 combines with J gene TRBJ2-2; the D call from TCRdb, TRBD2, cannot be confirmed without DNA. The CDR3 has 16 amino acids. Germline-derived CDR1 and CDR2 are SGHAT and FQDESV (reference sequence). Here the CDR3 reads CASSPGLAGHTGELFF.

The rearrangement joins TRBV28 to TRBJ1-2; absent DNA, TCRdb's TRBD1 call cannot be checked. CDR3 length equals 14 residues. CDR1 is MDHEN and CDR2 is SYDVKM in the germline V gene. The CDR3 sequence is CASSSPDRGGGYTF.

The chain links TRBV4-2 to TRBJ2-3; the TRBD2 assignment by TCRdb is unverifiable without DNA. Germline V CDR1 and CDR2: LGHNA, YNFKEQ. CDR3 length equals 16 residues. This chain's CDR3 is CASSQGTSESTDTQYF.

The chain uses TRBV19 and TRBJ1-1; checking the TCRdb D call of TRBD1 is not possible without DNA. Germline V gives CDR1 LNHDA, CDR2 SQIVND (reference sequence). CDR3 length equals 15 residues. The CDR3: CASRLGQGTNTEAFF.

V and J are TRBV28 and TRBJ2-1; TCRdb outputs TRBD1, but without DNA this stays unchecked. The CDR3 runs 12 residues. Looked up from germline, CDR1 is MDHEN and CDR2 is SYDVKM. The CDR3 is CASSLRGNEQFF.

The rearrangement links TRBV4-1 to TRBJ2-5; TCRdb calls TRBD2, which cannot be checked without DNA. Per the germline V gene, CDR1 is MGHRA and CDR2 is YSYEKL. The length of the CDR3 is 14 residues. The CDR3 spells CASSQVEGQETQYF.

The gene calls are TRBV7-2 and TRBJ1-2; TCRdb's assignment of TRBD1 cannot be checked, as there is no DNA. The V gene's germline CDR1 is SGHTA and CDR2 FQGNSA. The CDR3 covers 17 residues. CDR3 amino acids: CASSLATSGQGGYGYTF. Using reference TRBV7-2 and TRBJ1-2 for the parts outside the CDR3, the full variable domain is GAGVSQSPSNKVTEKGKDVELRCDPISGHTALYWYRQSLGQGLEFLIYFQGNSAPDKSGLPSDRFSAERTGGSVSTLTIQRTQQEDSAVYLCASSLATSGQGGYGYTFGSGTRLTVV.

The chain links TRBV5-1 to TRBJ2-5. Germline V gives CDR1 SGHRS, CDR2 YFSETQ. The CDR3 is 16 amino acids. The chain's CDR3 is CASSPAPRQSQETQYF.

The chain employs TRBV18 and TRBJ1-2; the D call of TRBD1 rests on TCRdb alone, since no DNA is present to check it. The length of the CDR3 is 11 residues. Germline values: CDR1 KGHSH, CDR2 LQKENI. This CDR3 reads CASSDRGGYTF.

V is TRBV19 and J is TRBJ2-2; absent DNA, TCRdb's TRBD2 call cannot be checked. The CDR3 is 16 residues long. Germline-derived CDR1 and CDR2 are LNHDA and SQIVND (reference sequence). This CDR3 reads CASSVGLAGNTGELFF.

The chain is built from TRBV12-3 or TRBV12-4 and TRBJ1-4; TCRdb reports TRBD1, a call that lacks DNA to check it against. CDR3 size: 16 residues. The CDR3: CASSFRIGTGGEKLFF.

The rearrangement links TRBV28 to TRBJ2-1; TCRdb outputs TRBD2, but without DNA this stays unchecked. The CDR3 has 15 amino acids. Germline lookup yields CDR1 MDHEN and CDR2 SYDVKM. The CDR3 protein is CASNIGQASYNEQFF.

The V gene is TRBV7-8, the J gene TRBJ2-5; TCRdb gives TRBD1 as the D gene, but with no DNA this cannot be confirmed. The CDR3 is made up of 15 amino acids. Germline CDR1 and CDR2: SGHVS and FQNEAQ. The CDR3 protein is CASSSRTGYQETQYF.

CDR3 region: CASSVEGLADSSYNEQFF. V gene TRBV9 combines with J gene TRBJ2-1; TCRdb's D gene call, TRBD2, goes unchecked for lack of DNA. The CDR3 loop spans 18 amino acids. In germline, CDR1 is SGDLS, CDR2 YYNGEE. The full variable domain, in which reference TRBV9 and TRBJ2-1 provide the parts outside the CDR3, is DSGVTQTPKHLITATGQRVTLRCSPRSGDLSVYWYQQSLDQGLQFLIQYYNGEERAKGNILERFSAQQFPDLHSELNLSSLELGDSALYFCASSVEGLADSSYNEQFFGPGTRLTVL.

The chain joins TRBV5-4 to TRBJ2-7; lacking DNA, the TRBD1 call made by TCRdb goes unchecked. The CDR3 covers 15 residues. Germline V gives CDR1 SGHNT, CDR2 YYREEE (reference sequence). The CDR3 loop is CASSFKTDRGREQYF.